The entry that follows covers one T cell receptor beta chain sequence. The sample belongs to a study of control samples from healthy donors and cancer patients. The method was immunoSEQ multiplex PCR; TCRdb's version includes in-frame clones alone and lacks a portion of them. The table records about 120,000 clones, about nine tenths of them present only once. The germline V gene encodes CDR1 SGHTA and CDR2 FQGTGA. This CDR3 comprises 16 residues. The J segment lost 0 bases and the V segment lost 5 bases, leaving 7 bases of the junction unmatched. The sample comprised blood. The sequence was collected from a man between 35 and 55 years old in good health. The chain combines TRBV7-3 with TRBJ2-4; 7 bases map to TRBD2. CDR3 in DNA: TGTGCCAGCAGCCCGGGGGGATCGGGAGCCAAAAACATTCAGTACTTC. Protein sequence: CASSPGGSGAKNIQYF.